Listed here are 27 T cell receptor beta chains from one sample, sequenced in a study of OX40 agonist ivuxolimab in advanced cancers. Measured with immunoSEQ multiplex PCR; TCRdb has only the in-frame clones, and not every one. Of 40,000 or so clones in the sample, around 85% are singletons; the top ten hold 0.38%. Source: CD4+ or CD8+ T cells sorted from blood, taken in a trial of the OX40 agonist ivuxolimab. The receptors stem from an adult with an advanced solid tumor such as melanoma, head and neck, liver or kidney cancer.

The V call is TRBV4-3, the J call TRBJ1-2, with no clear D. CDR1 and CDR2 (germline): LGHNA, YSLEER. Trimming stripped 0 bases from V and 6 bases from J, with 8 bases between. The CDR3 extends over 13 amino acids. The CDR3 DNA reads TGCGCCAGCAGCCAAGAATTTCAGCATGGCTACACCTTC. It codes for CASSQEFQHGYTF.

The V call is TRBV28, the J call TRBJ2-1, with 7 bases aligning to TRBD2. CDR1 is MDHEN and CDR2 is SYDVKM in the germline V gene. CDR3 length: 17 residues. With V trimmed by 2 bases and J by 3 bases, 10 bases remained unmatched. The CDR3 reads CASSLPQRDLGYNEQFF. CDR3 nucleotides: TGTGCCAGCAGTTTACCCCAGCGGGATTTGGGCTACAATGAGCAGTTCTTC.

The rearrangement joins TRBV6-1 to TRBJ1-6; 11 nucleotides match TRBD1. The germline V gene has CDR1 MNHNS and CDR2 SASEGT. The CDR3 is 17 amino acids. Germline trimming cut 0 bases from V and 7 bases from J; bases unmatched to any gene: 5. For the CDR3, the DNA is TGTGCCAGCAGTGAAGCCCGGGACAGGGGGTACAATTCACCCCTCCACTTT. This codes for CASSEARDRGYNSPLHF.

The rearrangement joins TRBV10-2 to TRBJ1-2; the match to TRBD1 covers 7 bases. The V gene's germline CDR1 is WSHSY and CDR2 SAAADI. The V gene end was trimmed by 6 bases and the J gene end by 4 bases; junction bases not matched to a gene: 8. The CDR3 has 14 residues. The CDR3 sequence: CASRERGGLYGYTF. DNA for the CDR3: TGCGCCAGCAGGGAAAGAGGGGGCCTCTATGGCTACACCTTC.

This clone was counted a few times. This chain uses TRBV29-1 with TRBJ1-3, with D unresolved. This CDR3 has 15 amino acids. Deletions cut 7 bases from V and 0 bases from J, with 16 bases between. CDR1 is SQVTM, CDR2 ANQGSEA, per germline. The CDR3 nucleotides are TGCAGCGGGGCCTTCAGTGACTACTCTGGAAACACCATATATTTT. Residues: CSGAFSDYSGNTIYF. Complete variable domain (other parts from reference TRBV29-1 and TRBJ1-3): SAVISQKPSRDICQRGTSLTIQCQVDSQVTMMFWYRQQPGQSLTLIATANQGSEATYESGFVIDKFPISRPNLTFSTLTVSNMSPEDSSIYLCSGAFSDYSGNTIYFGEGSWLTVV.

The chain has TRBV30 and TRBJ1-3, with no clear D. Trimming took off 3 bases at V and 0 bases at J, with 12 bases between the two ends. The CDR3 is 15 amino acids. Germline-derived CDR1 and CDR2 are GTSNPN and SVGIG (reference sequence). CDR3 region: CAWSPRWGSGNTIYF. CDR3 sequence (DNA): TGTGCCTGGAGCCCGAGATGGGGCTCTGGAAACACCATATATTTT.

This sequence joins TRBV4-3 and TRBJ1-4; 9 bases fit TRBD1. The CDR3 covers 14 residues. Germline assignment: CDR1 LGHNA and CDR2 YSLEER. The V and J ends lost 1 base and 6 bases, in that order; junction bases with no gene match: 0. Here the CDR3 reads CASSQGDRDEKLFF. The CDR3 DNA reads TGCGCCAGCAGCCAAGGGGACAGGGATGAAAAACTGTTTTTT.

The genes are TRBV10-3 and TRBJ2-2; no reliable D call. Per germline, CDR1 ENHRY and CDR2 SYGVKD. The CDR3 consists of 14 residues. Trimming left V 4 bases short and J 2 bases short, with 8 bases between. CDR3 in DNA: TGTGCCATCAGTGGATGGAGAAACACCGGGGAGCTGTTTTTT. Translation gives CAISGWRNTGELFF.

This clone has more than one count but fewer than ten. V is TRBV10-3 and J is TRBJ2-7, with 8 bases lining up with TRBD1. The germline V gene has CDR1 ENHRY and CDR2 SYGVKD. Trimming at V came to 4 bases and at J to 7 bases, leaving 3 bases not matched to a gene. The CDR3 is made up of 12 amino acids. In nucleotides, the CDR3 is TGTGCCATCAGTGCCAGGGGGCGAGAGCAGTACTTC. It codes for CAISARGREQYF.

V is TRBV28 and J is TRBJ2-1, with 7 bases fitting TRBD2. This CDR3 is 15 amino acids long. Germline V gives CDR1 MDHEN, CDR2 SYDVKM. Trimming took 6 bases from V and 7 from J; bases not matched to a gene: 12. The chain's CDR3 is CASRPTSDLWNEQFF. The CDR3 DNA is TGTGCCAGCAGACCAACTAGCGACCTCTGGAATGAGCAGTTCTTC.

This chain links TRBV18 with TRBJ1-5; D might be TRBD1 (5 bases). Germline V gene lookup returns CDR1 KGHSH and CDR2 LQKENI. The CDR3 has 15 residues. Trimming took off 0 bases at V and 1 base at J, with 7 bases between the two ends. The chain's CDR3 is CASSPPGTSNQPQHF. CDR3 sequence (DNA): TGTGCCAGCTCACCACCTGGGACCAGCAATCAGCCCCAGCATTTT.

This clone has a single count. The chain links TRBV5-1 to TRBJ1-5; D not certain. The ends were cut back, 0 bases at V and 2 bases at J, with 6 bases in the middle. The CDR3 consists of 14 residues. Germline CDR1 reads SGHRS; CDR2 reads YFSETQ. The CDR3 DNA reads TGCGCCAGCAGCTTGGGCGGGGGCAATCAGCCCCAGCATTTT. Amino acids: CASSLGGGNQPQHF.

The chain has TRBV2 and TRBJ2-7; 11 nucleotides align to TRBD2. This CDR3 comprises 14 residues. The J segment lost 1 base and the V segment lost 7 bases, leaving 3 bases of the junction unmatched. Germline values: CDR1 SNHLY, CDR2 FYNNEI. CDR3 region: CASKLAGVSYEQYF. DNA for the CDR3: TGTGCCAGCAAACTAGCGGGAGTTTCCTACGAGCAGTACTTC. The full variable domain, in which reference TRBV2 and TRBJ2-7 provide the parts outside the CDR3, is EPEVTQTPSHQVTQMGQEVILRCVPISNHLYFYWYRQILGQKVEFLVSFYNNEISEKSEIFDDQFSVERPDGSNFTLKIRSTKLEDSAMYFCASKLAGVSYEQYFGPGTRLTVT.

This rearrangement joins TRBV29-1 to TRBJ2-3, with 11 nucleotides matching TRBD2. CDR3 size: 15 residues. In germline, CDR1 is SQVTM, CDR2 ANQGSEA. The ends lost 7 bases at V and 4 bases at J; junction bases unmatched: 10. DNA of the CDR3: TGCAGCGCTGGTAGCGGGAGGGTTCGGGCAGATACGCAGTATTTT. Its translation: CSAGSGRVRADTQYF.

The V and J genes are TRBV6-5 and TRBJ1-2; D perhaps matches TRBD1 (5 bases). V lost 2 bases to trimming and J lost 8 bases, with 18 bases between them. The germline V gene encodes CDR1 MNHEY and CDR2 SVGAGI. The CDR3 loop spans 15 amino acids. The CDR3 loop is CASSYTDTQTGGYTF. The CDR3 DNA reads TGTGCCAGCAGTTACACGGACACCCAGACGGGAGGCTACACCTTC.

This clone was observed a single time. CDR3 residues: CASSAGTSPNNEQFF. For the CDR3, the DNA is TGTGCCAGCAGCGCCGGGACTAGCCCCAACAATGAGCAGTTCTTC. V gene TRBV6-1 combines with J gene TRBJ2-1, with 9 bases identical to TRBD2. J was trimmed by 5 bases and V by 6 bases; bases with no gene match: 8. Germline CDR1 reads MNHNS; CDR2 reads SASEGT. CDR3 length: 15 amino acids.

The gene calls are TRBV6-5 and TRBJ2-1; the match to TRBD1 covers 9 bases. Germline trimming cut 6 bases from V and 5 bases from J; bases unmatched to any gene: 5. In germline, CDR1 is MNHEY, CDR2 SVGAGI. The CDR3 length is 14 residues. In DNA, the CDR3 is TGTGCCAGCAGCTCCGGGACAGGGAACAATGAGCAGTTCTTC. As protein: CASSSGTGNNEQFF.

The rearrangement uses TRBV9 and TRBJ1-1; 8 bases line up with TRBD1. The V and J ends lost 0 bases and 5 bases, in that order; junction bases with no gene match: 6. Germline V gene sequence: CDR1 SGDLS, CDR2 YYNGEE. This CDR3 region has 15 residues. The CDR3, as DNA: TGTGCCAGCAGCGTAGCGGCAGGGGGCAGGACTGAAGCTTTCTTT. Amino acid sequence: CASSVAAGGRTEAFF.

The chain recombines TRBV30 with TRBJ2-2; TRBD2 is a possible D gene (5 bases). V lost 5 bases and J 6 bases, leaving 13 bases between the germline ends. Germline assignment: CDR1 GTSNPN and CDR2 SVGIG (reference sequence). The CDR3 covers 13 residues. For the CDR3, the DNA is TGTGCCTGGGACTCTGGCGGGCCCGGGGAGCTGTTTTTT. Translating it yields CAWDSGGPGELFF.

The chain uses TRBV5-1 and TRBJ1-1; TRBD1 aligns across 7 bases. The V gene's germline CDR1 is SGHRS and CDR2 YFSETQ. The CDR3 loop spans 15 amino acids. V lost 3 bases, J lost 1 base, and 6 bases stayed unmatched. The CDR3 nucleotides read TGCGCCAGCAGCTCCCGGAGGACAGGGAACACTGAAGCTTTCTTT. It specifies CASSSRRTGNTEAFF.

V usage is TRBV30 and J usage is TRBJ1-2, with TRBD1 as a possible D gene (5 bases). The CDR3 contains 15 residues. Germline values: CDR1 GTSNPN, CDR2 SVGIG (reference sequence). Between the trimmed V and J ends, which lost 2 bases and 4 bases, there was a span of 17 bases. CDR3 bases: TGTGCCTGGAGTTGGGACGGGACCCTCCCCTATGGCTACACCTTC. Translated: CAWSWDGTLPYGYTF.

V and J are TRBV27 and TRBJ2-5; either TRBD1 or TRBD2 may supply D (5 bases each). The germline gives CDR1 MNHEY, CDR2 SMNVEV (reference sequence). The CDR3 runs to 14 residues. With 6 bases removed from V and 1 base from J, the gap between germline ends came to 12 bases. CDR3 nucleotide sequence: TGTGCCAGCAGAGACGTGGGGGTCCAAGAGACCCAGTACTTC. It is translated as CASRDVGVQETQYF.

The chain combines TRBV6-6 with TRBJ1-2; D gene uncertain. The CDR3 has 14 amino acids. Germline CDR1 and CDR2: MNHNY and SVGAGI (reference sequence). The ends were cut back, 5 bases at V and 1 base at J, with 11 bases in the middle. The DNA for the CDR3 is TGTGCCAGCAGTCGAGGACGGATTAACTATGGCTACACCTTC. Protein product: CASSRGRINYGYTF.

This sequence joins TRBV9 and TRBJ2-1, with 9 bases identical to TRBD2. The germline CDR1 and CDR2 sequences are SGDLS and YYNGEE. V lost 0 bases to trimming and J lost 5 bases; unmatched junction nucleotides: 21. CDR3 size: 21 residues. Here the CDR3 DNA reads TGTGCCAGCAGCGTAGGCCTCCCCGAGGGGGCTAGCGGGACAAACGACAATGAGCAGTTCTTC. Its protein is CASSVGLPEGASGTNDNEQFF. Based on the CDR3 plus reference TRBV9 and TRBJ2-1, the full variable domain is DSGVTQTPKHLITATGQRVTLRCSPRSGDLSVYWYQQSLDQGLQFLIQYYNGEERAKGNILERFSAQQFPDLHSELNLSSLELGDSALYFCASSVGLPEGASGTNDNEQFFGPGTRLTVL.

The CDR3 nucleotides read TGTGCCAGCAGCCAACCCACTAGATTCAGTGAGCAGTTCTTC. This translates into CASSQPTRFSEQFF. This chain uses TRBV6-5 with TRBJ2-1, with a weak D call TRBD2 (5 bases). The CDR3 totals 14 residues. V lost 6 bases and J 9 bases, leaving 18 bases between the germline ends. Looked up from germline, CDR1 is MNHEY and CDR2 is SVGAGI.

The genes are TRBV27 and TRBJ1-2; 11 nucleotides match TRBD1. In germline, CDR1 is MNHEY, CDR2 SMNVEV (reference sequence). This CDR3 is 15 amino acids long. The V and J ends lost 2 bases and 4 bases, in that order; junction bases with no gene match: 3. CDR3 region: CASSLTGTGGYGYTF. In DNA, the CDR3 is TGTGCCAGCAGTTTAACCGGGACAGGGGGCTATGGCTACACCTTC.

The chain couples TRBV18 to TRBJ2-3; TRBD1 agrees at 7 bases. Germline V gene lookup returns CDR1 KGHSH and CDR2 LQKENI. The CDR3 loop spans 16 amino acids. The J segment lost 0 bases and the V segment lost 1 base, leaving 4 bases of the junction unmatched. Here the CDR3 reads CASSPRTGPSTDTQYF. The DNA of the CDR3 is TGTGCCAGCTCACCACGGACAGGACCTAGCACAGATACGCAGTATTTT.